This TCR beta chain was captured in a study of cytomegalovirus exposure and HLA in healthy donors. The PCR contained 60 Vbeta and 13 Jbeta primers. Generated by immunoSEQ multiplex PCR, the TCRdb table keeps only in-frame clones and is missing some. Of 95,000 to 100,000 clones in the sample, about 80% were seen once. Germline CDR1 reads MDHEN; CDR2 reads SYDVKM. Losses at the gene ends were 7 bases for V and 4 bases for J; bases not matched to a gene: 11. This CDR3 spans 16 amino acids. The clonotype comes from a man aged 40-49 years in good health and CMV-seronegative. V and J are TRBV28 and TRBJ2-2, with 8 bases matching TRBD2. Sequenced: PBMCs. CDR3 protein: CASIRGGESGTGELFF. As DNA, the CDR3 is TGTGCCAGCATTCGGGGGGGGGAGAGCGGCACCGGGGAGCTGTTTTTT.